The rows below give T cell receptor beta chains drawn from one sample of a study of CD8 T cells in ankylosing spondylitis. TCRdb ran MiXCR on the 5' RACE reads and lists one entry per CDR3 protein. In the table there are roughly 250,000 distinct CDR3 sequences, about 10% of which are singletons. The sample was blood, either unsorted or a sorted T cell fraction (not recorded which). The receptors shown here come from a male donor with ankylosing spondylitis or in good health (not recorded which). Both conserved end residues are part of each CDR3. D genes are given only for firm matches. Clone size, where shown, is once, few, many, or a class for clones that have expanded.

D gene: .; clone size: few; J gene: TRBJ2-1; V gene: TRBV11-2; CDR3 DNA: TGTGCCAGCAGCCCTCGACTAGATTGGGCATACAATGAGCAGTTCTTC; CDR3 protein: CASSPRLDWAYNEQFF
D gene: .; clone size: few; J gene: TRBJ1-2; V gene: TRBV18; CDR3 DNA: TGTGCCAGCTCACCAACAGAAGCATATGGCTACACCTTC; CDR3 protein: CASSPTEAYGYTF
D gene: TRBD1; clone size: many; J gene: TRBJ2-7; V gene: TRBV6-5; CDR3 DNA: TGTGCCAGCAGTTTAGCCAGGGACAGCTCCTACGAGCAGTACTTC; CDR3 protein: CASSLARDSSYEQYF
D gene: .; clone size: .; J gene: TRBJ1-5; V gene: TRBV3-1; CDR3 DNA: TGTGCCAGCAGCCTCGGACCAGCTGGAGGCAATCAGCCCCAGCATTTT; CDR3 protein: CASSLGPAGGNQPQHF
D gene: .; clone size: many; J gene: TRBJ2-3; V gene: TRBV6-1; CDR3 DNA: TGTGCCAGCAGCATCAGCGGGTATAGCACAGATACGCAGTATTTT; CDR3 protein: CASSISGYSTDTQYF
D gene: .; clone size: many; J gene: TRBJ1-1; V gene: TRBV6-1; CDR3 DNA: TGTGCCAGCAGTCGAGAAGAGGGGTACACTGAAGCTTTCTTT; CDR3 protein: CASSREEGYTEAFF
D gene: .; clone size: few; J gene: TRBJ2-3; V gene: TRBV11-3; CDR3 DNA: TGTGCCAGCAGCTCCCGAGACTCCGCAGATACGCAGTATTTT; CDR3 protein: CASSSRDSADTQYF
D gene: TRBD1; clone size: few; J gene: TRBJ2-7; V gene: TRBV7-9; CDR3 DNA: TGTGCCAGCAGCTTCGGACAGGGAGCCTTCTACGAGCAGTACTTC; CDR3 protein: CASSFGQGAFYEQYF
D gene: TRBD2; clone size: few; J gene: TRBJ2-3; V gene: TRBV30; CDR3 DNA: TGTGCCTCCACTAGCGGGGGGGCCACAGATACGCAGTATTTT; CDR3 protein: CASTSGGATDTQYF
D gene: .; clone size: few; J gene: TRBJ1-6; V gene: TRBV30; CDR3 DNA: TGTGCCTCCAATCAGGGTTTAAGGAATTCACCCCTCCACTTT; CDR3 protein: CASNQGLRNSPLHF
D gene: .; clone size: many; J gene: TRBJ2-7; V gene: TRBV12-3/TRBV12-4; CDR3 DNA: TGTGCCAGCAGTTTTTGGGATGGGGGTGCCGGGTTCTACGAGCAGTACTTC; CDR3 protein: CASSFWDGGAGFYEQYF
D gene: TRBD1; clone size: many; J gene: TRBJ2-3; V gene: TRBV4-1; CDR3 DNA: TGCGCCAGCAGCCCGGGACAGGGAAATAGAGATACGCAGTATTTT; CDR3 protein: CASSPGQGNRDTQYF
D gene: .; clone size: few; J gene: TRBJ2-3; V gene: TRBV11-2; CDR3 DNA: TGTGCCAGCAGCCACGAGGGGACGGGAGATACGCAGTATTTT; CDR3 protein: CASSHEGTGDTQYF
D gene: TRBD2; clone size: many; J gene: TRBJ2-5; V gene: TRBV12-3/TRBV12-4; CDR3 DNA: TGTGCCAGCAGTCCGGGACTAGCGGGAGGGCCATGGGAGACCCAGTACTTC; CDR3 protein: CASSPGLAGGPWETQYF
D gene: .; clone size: many; J gene: TRBJ2-2; V gene: TRBV15; CDR3 DNA: TGTGCCACCAGCAGACGGACAGTGGGGGCCGGGGAGCTGTTTTTT; CDR3 protein: CATSRRTVGAGELFF
D gene: TRBD2; clone size: many; J gene: TRBJ2-1; V gene: TRBV24-1; CDR3 DNA: TGTGCCACCAGTGATCCCGGGACTAGCGGACTCGGTGAGCAGTTCTTC; CDR3 protein: CATSDPGTSGLGEQFF
D gene: TRBD1; clone size: many; J gene: TRBJ2-1; V gene: TRBV20-1; CDR3 DNA: TGCAGTGCCGAAATGTGGGGGACAGGGAATGAGCAGTTCTTC; CDR3 protein: CSAEMWGTGNEQFF
D gene: TRBD1; clone size: many; J gene: TRBJ1-1; V gene: TRBV20-1; CDR3 DNA: TGCAGTGCTAAACAGGGGCGCATGAACACTGAAGCTTTCTTT; CDR3 protein: CSAKQGRMNTEAFF
D gene: .; clone size: many; J gene: TRBJ2-3; V gene: TRBV9; CDR3 DNA: TGTGCCAGCAGCCGAGCAGGGGTCGCAGATACGCAGTATTTT; CDR3 protein: CASSRAGVADTQYF